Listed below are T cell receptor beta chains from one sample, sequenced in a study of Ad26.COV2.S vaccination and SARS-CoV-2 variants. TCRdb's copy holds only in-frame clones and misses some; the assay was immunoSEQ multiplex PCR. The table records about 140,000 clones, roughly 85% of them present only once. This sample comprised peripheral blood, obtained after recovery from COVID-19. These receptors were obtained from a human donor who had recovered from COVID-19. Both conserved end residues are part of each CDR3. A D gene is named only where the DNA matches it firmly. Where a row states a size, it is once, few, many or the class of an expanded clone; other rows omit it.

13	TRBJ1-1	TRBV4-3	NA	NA	CASSQDGTTEAFF	TGCGCCAGCAGCCAAGATGGAACCACTGAAGCTTTCTTT
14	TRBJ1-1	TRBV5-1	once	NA	CASSPGRSGTEAFF	TGCGCCAGCAGTCCGGGACGGAGCGGGACTGAAGCTTTCTTT
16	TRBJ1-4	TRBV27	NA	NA	CASSDLGGGRREKLFF	TGTGCCAGCAGTGACCTAGGAGGCGGACGGCGTGAAAAACTGTTTTTT
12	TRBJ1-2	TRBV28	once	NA	CASSATQEGYTF	TGTGCCAGCAGTGCAACACAGGAGGGCTACACCTTC
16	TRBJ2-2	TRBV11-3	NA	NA	CASSLNKGRFTGELFF	TGTGCCAGCAGCTTAAACAAGGGGCGGTTCACCGGGGAGCTGTTTTTT
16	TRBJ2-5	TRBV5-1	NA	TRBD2	CASREQTSGVQETQYF	TGCGCCAGCAGGGAACAGACTAGCGGGGTTCAAGAGACCCAGTACTTC
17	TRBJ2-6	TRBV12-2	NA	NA	CASRPWDGGSGANVLTF	TGTGCAAGTCGCCCCTGGGACGGCGGCTCTGGGGCCAACGTCCTGACTTTC
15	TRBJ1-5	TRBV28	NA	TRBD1	CATAPPGQRGQPQHF	TGTGCCACCGCCCCACCGGGACAGCGGGGTCAGCCCCAGCATTTT
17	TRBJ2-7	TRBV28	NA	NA	CASSLGTLGRMTYEQYF	TGTGCCAGCAGTTTAGGCACACTGGGACGGATGACCTACGAGCAGTACTTC
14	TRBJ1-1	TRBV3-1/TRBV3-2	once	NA	CASSPKGGAAEAFF	TGTGCCAGCAGCCCAAAAGGGGGGGCGGCTGAAGCTTTCTTT
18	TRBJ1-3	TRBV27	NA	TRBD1	CASRATGVPVPSGNTIYF	TGTGCCAGCAGAGCGACAGGGGTCCCCGTCCCCTCTGGAAACACCATATATTTT
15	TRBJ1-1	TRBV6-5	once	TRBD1	CASRPPGQGAEEAFF	TGTGCCAGCAGACCCCCGGGACAGGGGGCGGAGGAAGCTTTCTTT